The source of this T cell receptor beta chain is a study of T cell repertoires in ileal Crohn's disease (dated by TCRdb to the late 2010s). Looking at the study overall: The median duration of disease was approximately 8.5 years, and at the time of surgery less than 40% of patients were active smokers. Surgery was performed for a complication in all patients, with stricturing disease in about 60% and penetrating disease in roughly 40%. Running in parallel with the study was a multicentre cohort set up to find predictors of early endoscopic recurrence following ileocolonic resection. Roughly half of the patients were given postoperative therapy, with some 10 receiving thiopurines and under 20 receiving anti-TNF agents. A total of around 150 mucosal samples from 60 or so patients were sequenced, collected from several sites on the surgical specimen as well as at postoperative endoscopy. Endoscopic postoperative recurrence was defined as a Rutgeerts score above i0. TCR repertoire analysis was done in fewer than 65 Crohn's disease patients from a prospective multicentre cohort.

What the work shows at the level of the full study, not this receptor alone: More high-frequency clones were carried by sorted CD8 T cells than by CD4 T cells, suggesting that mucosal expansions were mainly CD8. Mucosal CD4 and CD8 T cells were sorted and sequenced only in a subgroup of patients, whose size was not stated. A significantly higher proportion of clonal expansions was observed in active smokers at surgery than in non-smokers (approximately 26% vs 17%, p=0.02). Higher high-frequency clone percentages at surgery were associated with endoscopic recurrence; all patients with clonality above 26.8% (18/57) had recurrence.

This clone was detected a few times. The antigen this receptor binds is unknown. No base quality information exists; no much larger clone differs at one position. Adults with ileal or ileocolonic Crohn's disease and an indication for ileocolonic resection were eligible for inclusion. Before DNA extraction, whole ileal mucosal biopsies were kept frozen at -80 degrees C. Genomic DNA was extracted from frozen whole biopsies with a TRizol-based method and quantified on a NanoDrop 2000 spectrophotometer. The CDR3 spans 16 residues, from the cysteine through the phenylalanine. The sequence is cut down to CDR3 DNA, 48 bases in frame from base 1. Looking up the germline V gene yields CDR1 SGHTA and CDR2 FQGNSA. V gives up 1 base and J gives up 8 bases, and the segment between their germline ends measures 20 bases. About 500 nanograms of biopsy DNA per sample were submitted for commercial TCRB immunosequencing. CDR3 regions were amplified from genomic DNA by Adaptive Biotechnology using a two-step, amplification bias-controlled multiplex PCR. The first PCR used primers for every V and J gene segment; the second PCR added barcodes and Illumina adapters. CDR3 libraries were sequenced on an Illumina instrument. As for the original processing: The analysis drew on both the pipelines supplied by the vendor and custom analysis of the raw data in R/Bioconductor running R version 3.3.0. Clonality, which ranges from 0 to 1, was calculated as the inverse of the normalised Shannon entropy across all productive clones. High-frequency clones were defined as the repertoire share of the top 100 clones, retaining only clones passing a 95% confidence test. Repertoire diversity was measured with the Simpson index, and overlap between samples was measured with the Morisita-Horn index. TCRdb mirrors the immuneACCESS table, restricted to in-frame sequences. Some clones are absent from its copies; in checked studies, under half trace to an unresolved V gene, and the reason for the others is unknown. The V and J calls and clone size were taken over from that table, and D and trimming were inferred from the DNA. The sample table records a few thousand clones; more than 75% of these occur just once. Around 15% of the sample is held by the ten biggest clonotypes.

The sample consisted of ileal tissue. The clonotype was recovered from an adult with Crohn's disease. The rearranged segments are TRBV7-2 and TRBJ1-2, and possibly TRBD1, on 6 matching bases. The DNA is TGTGCCAGCAGCTTAGGGTCTTATTTGGGGGCAAAAGGCTACACCTTC. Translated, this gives CASSLGSYLGAKGYTF.